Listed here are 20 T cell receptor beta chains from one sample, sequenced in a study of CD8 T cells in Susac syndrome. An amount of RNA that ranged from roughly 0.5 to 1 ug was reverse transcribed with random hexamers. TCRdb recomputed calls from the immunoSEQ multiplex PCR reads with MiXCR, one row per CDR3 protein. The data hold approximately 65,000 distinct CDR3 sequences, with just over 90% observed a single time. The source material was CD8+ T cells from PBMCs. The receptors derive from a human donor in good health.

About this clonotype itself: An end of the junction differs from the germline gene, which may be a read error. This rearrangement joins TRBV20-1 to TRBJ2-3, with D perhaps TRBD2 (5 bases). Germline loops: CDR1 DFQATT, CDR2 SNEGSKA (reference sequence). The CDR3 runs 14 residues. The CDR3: CSTRDPRAGDTQYF. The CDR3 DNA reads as TGCAGTACTAGAGATCCCCGGGCCGGGGATACGCAGTATTTT.

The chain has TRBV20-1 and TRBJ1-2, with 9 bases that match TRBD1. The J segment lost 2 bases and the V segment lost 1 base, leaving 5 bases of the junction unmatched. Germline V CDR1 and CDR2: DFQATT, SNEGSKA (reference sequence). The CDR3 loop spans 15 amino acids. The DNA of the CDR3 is TGCAGTGCTAGAGGTTGGGACAGGGAAAACTATGGCTACACCTTC. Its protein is CSARGWDRENYGYTF.

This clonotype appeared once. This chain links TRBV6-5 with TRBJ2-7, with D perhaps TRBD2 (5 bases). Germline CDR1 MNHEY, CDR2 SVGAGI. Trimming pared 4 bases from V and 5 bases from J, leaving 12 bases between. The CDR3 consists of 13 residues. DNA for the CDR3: TGTGCCAGCAGTTTTGGGGAGAAGGACGAGCAGTACTTC. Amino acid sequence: CASSFGEKDEQYF.

The CDR3 sequence: CASSPGAAGTLYGYTF. The CDR3 region has the DNA TGTGCCAGCAGCCCCGGAGCTGCAGGAACTCTCTATGGCTACACCTTC. The chain has TRBV14 and TRBJ1-2; D unresolved. Germline V gene lookup returns CDR1 SGHDN and CDR2 FVKESK. V shed 4 bases and J shed 4 bases, with 19 bases lying between them. This CDR3 contains 16 residues.

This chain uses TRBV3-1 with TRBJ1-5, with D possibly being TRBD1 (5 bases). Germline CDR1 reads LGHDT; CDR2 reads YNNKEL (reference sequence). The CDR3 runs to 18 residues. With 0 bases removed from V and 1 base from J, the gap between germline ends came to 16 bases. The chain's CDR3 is CASSQDQRGWWSNQPQHF. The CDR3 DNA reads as TGTGCCAGCAGCCAAGATCAGAGGGGATGGTGGAGCAATCAGCCCCAGCATTTT. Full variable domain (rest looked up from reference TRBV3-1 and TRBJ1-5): DTAVSQTPKYLVTQMGNDKSIKCEQNLGHDTMYWYKQDSKKFLKIMFSYNNKELIINETVPNRFSPKSPDKAHLNLHINSLELGDSAVYFCASSQDQRGWWSNQPQHFGDGTRLSIL.

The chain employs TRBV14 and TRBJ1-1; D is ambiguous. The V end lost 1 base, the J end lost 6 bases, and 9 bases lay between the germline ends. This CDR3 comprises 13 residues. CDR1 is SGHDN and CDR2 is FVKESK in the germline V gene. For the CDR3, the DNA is TGTGCCAGCAGCCAAGCCTCTTCACCTGAAGCTTTCTTT. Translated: CASSQASSPEAFF.

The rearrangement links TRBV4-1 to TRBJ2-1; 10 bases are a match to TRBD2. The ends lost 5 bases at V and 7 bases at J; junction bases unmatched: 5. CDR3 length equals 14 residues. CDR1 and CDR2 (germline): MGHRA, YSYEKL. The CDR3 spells CASSSSGGGNEQFF. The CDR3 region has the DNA TGCGCCAGCAGCTCTAGCGGGGGTGGTAATGAGCAGTTCTTC.

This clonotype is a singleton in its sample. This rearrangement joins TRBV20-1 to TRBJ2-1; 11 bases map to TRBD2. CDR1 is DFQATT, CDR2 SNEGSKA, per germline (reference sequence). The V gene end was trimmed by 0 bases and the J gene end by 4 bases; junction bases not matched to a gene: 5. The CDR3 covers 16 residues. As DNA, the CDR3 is TGCAGTGCTAGAGACTCTAGCGGGGGGCCTTACAATGAGCAGTTCTTC. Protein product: CSARDSSGGPYNEQFF.

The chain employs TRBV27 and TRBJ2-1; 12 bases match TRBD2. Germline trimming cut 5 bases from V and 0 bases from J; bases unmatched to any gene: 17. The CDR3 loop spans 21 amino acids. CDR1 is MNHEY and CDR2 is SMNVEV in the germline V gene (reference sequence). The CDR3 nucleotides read TGTGCCAGCAGTCCGCCATACCTAGCGGGGGGGGGCTTGAGCTCCTACAATGAGCAGTTCTTC. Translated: CASSPPYLAGGGLSSYNEQFF.

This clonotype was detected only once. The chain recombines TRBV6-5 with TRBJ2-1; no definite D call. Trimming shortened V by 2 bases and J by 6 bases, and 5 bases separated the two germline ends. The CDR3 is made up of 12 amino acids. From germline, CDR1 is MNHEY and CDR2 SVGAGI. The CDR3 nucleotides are TGTGCCAGCAGTTACGGGTTCAATGAGCAGTTCTTC. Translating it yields CASSYGFNEQFF.

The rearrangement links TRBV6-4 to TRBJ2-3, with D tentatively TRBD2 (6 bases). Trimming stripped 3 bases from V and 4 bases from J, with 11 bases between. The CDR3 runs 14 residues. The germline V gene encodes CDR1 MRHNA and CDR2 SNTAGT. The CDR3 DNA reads TGTGCCAGCAGTGAAGGAGGGGCCCCAGATACGCAGTATTTT. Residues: CASSEGGAPDTQYF.

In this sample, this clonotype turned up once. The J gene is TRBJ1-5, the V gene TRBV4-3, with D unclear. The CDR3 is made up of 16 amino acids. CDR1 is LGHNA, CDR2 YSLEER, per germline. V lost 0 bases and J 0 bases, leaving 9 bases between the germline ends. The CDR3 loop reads CASSQDLWGSNQPQHF. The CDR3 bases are TGCGCCAGCAGCCAAGACTTATGGGGTAGCAATCAGCCCCAGCATTTT.

CDR3 amino acids: CASSLGFLRANYEQYF. The CDR3 DNA reads as TGTGCCAGTTCCCTCGGGTTTCTGAGGGCGAACTACGAGCAGTACTTC. The V gene is TRBV2, the J gene TRBJ2-7; possibly TRBD2 for D (5 bases). Germline V gives CDR1 SNHLY, CDR2 FYNNEI. Trimming pared 9 bases from V and 3 bases from J, leaving 24 bases between. CDR3 length equals 16 residues.

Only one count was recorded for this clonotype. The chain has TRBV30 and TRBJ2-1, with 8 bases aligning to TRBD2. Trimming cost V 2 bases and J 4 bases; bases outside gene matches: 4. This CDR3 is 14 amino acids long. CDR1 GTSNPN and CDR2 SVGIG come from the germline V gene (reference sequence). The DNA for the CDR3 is TGTGCCTGGAGTAACGGGAGGGAGTACAATGAGCAGTTCTTC. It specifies CAWSNGREYNEQFF.

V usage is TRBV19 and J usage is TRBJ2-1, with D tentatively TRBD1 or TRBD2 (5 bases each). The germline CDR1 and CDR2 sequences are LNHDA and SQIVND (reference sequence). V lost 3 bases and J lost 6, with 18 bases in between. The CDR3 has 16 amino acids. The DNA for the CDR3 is TGTGCCAGTAGTATTAGTCCAGGGCTACTAGGCAATGAGCAGTTCTTC. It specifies CASSISPGLLGNEQFF.

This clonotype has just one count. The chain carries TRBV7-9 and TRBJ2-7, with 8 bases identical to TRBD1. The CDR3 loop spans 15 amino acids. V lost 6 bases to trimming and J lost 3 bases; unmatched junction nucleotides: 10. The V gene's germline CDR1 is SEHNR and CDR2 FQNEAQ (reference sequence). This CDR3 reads CASSSPTGEFYEQYF. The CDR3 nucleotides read TGTGCCAGCAGTTCCCCGACAGGGGAATTCTACGAGCAGTACTTC.

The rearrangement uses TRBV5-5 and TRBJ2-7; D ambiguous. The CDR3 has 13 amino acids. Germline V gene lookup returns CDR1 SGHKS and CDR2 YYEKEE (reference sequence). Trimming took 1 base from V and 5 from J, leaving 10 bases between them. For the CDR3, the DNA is TGTGCCAGCAGCTTGTACAGCCGGCACGAGCAGTACTTC. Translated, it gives CASSLYSRHEQYF.

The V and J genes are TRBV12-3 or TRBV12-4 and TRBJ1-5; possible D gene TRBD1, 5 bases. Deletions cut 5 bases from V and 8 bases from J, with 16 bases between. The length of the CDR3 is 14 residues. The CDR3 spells CASSVQGSGEPQHF. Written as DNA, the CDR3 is TGTGCCAGCAGTGTTCAGGGTTCAGGTGAGCCCCAGCATTTT.

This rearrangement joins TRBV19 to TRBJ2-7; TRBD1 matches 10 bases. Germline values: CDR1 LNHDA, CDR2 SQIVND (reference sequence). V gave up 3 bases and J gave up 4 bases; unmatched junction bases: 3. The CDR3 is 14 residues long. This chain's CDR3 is CASSMTGGGYEQYF. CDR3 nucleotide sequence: TGTGCCAGTAGTATGACAGGGGGCGGTTACGAGCAGTACTTC.

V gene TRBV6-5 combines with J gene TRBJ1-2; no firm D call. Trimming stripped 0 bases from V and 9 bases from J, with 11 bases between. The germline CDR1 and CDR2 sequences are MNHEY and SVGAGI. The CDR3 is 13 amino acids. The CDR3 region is CASSYSVAARYTF. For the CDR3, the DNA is TGTGCCAGCAGTTACTCGGTGGCAGCCCGCTACACCTTC.